One and the same sample provided the 14 T cell receptor beta chains below, sequenced in a study of human T cells and chemical hapten exposure. TCRdb recomputed calls from the RACE reads with MiXCR, one row per CDR3 protein. The data show about 54,000 distinct CDR3 sequences, with about 10% seen just once and approximately 1.7% held by the top ten. Time point described: patch test 2, 6 weeks after DPC sensitization. Stated treatment: therapeutic diphenylcyclopropenone sensitization with weekly scalp DPC. Here the sequenced sample was whole blood, taken in connection with sensitization to the hapten diphenylcyclopropenone (DPC). These receptors came from a woman aged 45 to 65 with alopecia areata. Some clones in this sample may be carry-over from other donors' samples.

The table lists this clonotype with many counts. The J gene is TRBJ2-3, the V gene TRBV7-2; 7 bases map to TRBD1. This CDR3 spans 17 amino acids. The V and J ends lost 5 bases and 3 bases, in that order; junction bases with no gene match: 14. Germline lookup yields CDR1 SGHTA and CDR2 FQGNSA. CDR3 DNA sequence: TGTGCCAGCAGCCTTCGTGTAGCAGGGGGTGTGACAGATACGCAGTATTTT. This gives the protein CASSLRVAGGVTDTQYF.

The CDR3 loop reads CATGTDGSGANVLTF. The CDR3 DNA reads TGTGCCACCGGGACAGATGGCTCTGGGGCCAACGTCCTGACTTTC. This chain uses TRBV6-6 with TRBJ2-6, with 7 positions matching TRBD1. Germline CDR1 reads MNHNY; CDR2 reads SVGAGI (reference sequence). The CDR3 sequence is 15 residues long. The J segment lost 0 bases and the V segment lost 10 bases, leaving 6 bases of the junction unmatched.

This clonotype was seen many times. One junction end disagrees with the germline gene, perhaps due to a read error. The chain links TRBV6-2 or TRBV6-3 to TRBJ1-4, with D possibly matching TRBD1 (5 bases). Germline-derived CDR1 and CDR2 are MNHEY and SVGEGT. CDR3 size: 15 residues. This CDR3 reads CASSYRDGTYEKLFF. The CDR3 DNA is TGTGCCAGCAGTTACCGGGACGGAACTTATGAAAAACTGTTTTTT.

This clonotype came up many times. CDR3 in amino acids: CASSKGQGDRISSGNTIYF. CDR3 bases: TGTGCCAGCAGCAAAGGACAGGGAGACCGCATAAGCTCTGGAAACACCATATATTTT. This chain joins TRBV21-1 and TRBJ1-3; the DNA was not used to check the table's D call, TRBD1. TRBV21-1 is a pseudogene segment. The CDR3 consists of 19 residues.

This clonotype was observed at least ten times. The rearrangement uses TRBV6-6 and TRBJ1-6; D is unclear. The CDR3 totals 14 residues. In germline, CDR1 is MNHNY, CDR2 SVGAGI (reference sequence). V was clipped by 2 bases and J by 7 bases, with 9 bases between them. The CDR3 region is CASSYGRENSPLHF. The DNA of the CDR3 is TGTGCCAGCAGTTACGGACGAGAGAATTCACCCCTCCACTTT.

This clonotype was seen more than once but under ten times. V is TRBV21-1 and J is TRBJ2-5. TRBV21-1 is a known pseudogene. This CDR3 is built from 15 residues. The CDR3 DNA follows: TGTGCCAGCAGCAAAGGGGTCCGAGAGCAAGAGACCCAGTACTTC. Protein product: CASSKGVREQETQYF.

The sample holds a few counts of this clonotype. The chain is built from TRBV27 and TRBJ2-3; D perhaps matches TRBD1 (6 bases). CDR3 length: 17 residues. The ends were cut back, 0 bases at V and 3 bases at J, with 16 bases in the middle. Germline lookup yields CDR1 MNHEY and CDR2 SMNVEV (reference sequence). The CDR3 here is CASSLSKDSPNTDTQYF. Written as DNA, the CDR3 is TGTGCCAGCAGTTTATCTAAGGACAGCCCAAATACAGATACGCAGTATTTT.

This clonotype was seen repeatedly, ten times or more. The chain links TRBV7-9 to TRBJ2-7; D unclear. This CDR3 has 13 amino acids. From germline, CDR1 is SEHNR and CDR2 FQNEAQ (reference sequence). V lost 6 bases to trimming and J lost 5 bases, with 14 bases between them. This CDR3 reads CASSPAQWDEQYF. The CDR3 nucleotides read TGTGCCAGCAGTCCAGCGCAGTGGGACGAGCAGTACTTC. Full variable domain (remainder filled in from reference TRBV7-9 and TRBJ2-7): DTGVSQNPRHKITKRGQNVTFRCDPISEHNRLYWYRQTLGQGPEFLTYFQNEAQLEKSRLLSDRFSAERPKGSFSTLEIQRTEQGDSAMYLCASSPAQWDEQYFGPGTRLTVT.

This clonotype was detected ten times or more. This chain connects TRBV7-9 to TRBJ1-1; a possible D gene is TRBD1 (5 bases). Between the trimmed V and J ends, which lost 4 bases and 1 base, there was a span of 10 bases. This CDR3 is built from 14 residues. Germline CDR1 SEHNR, CDR2 FQNEAQ (reference sequence). The DNA of the CDR3 is TGTGCCAGCAGCTGGGGGGGTCCGAACACTGAAGCTTTCTTT. Its protein product is CASSWGGPNTEAFF.

This clonotype was recorded at least ten times. This chain joins TRBV6-1 and TRBJ1-4, with 11 bases that match TRBD1. CDR1 MNHNS and CDR2 SASEGT come from the germline V gene. The CDR3 extends over 15 amino acids. V was clipped by 4 bases and J by 5 bases; unmatched bases: 3. The CDR3 here is CASSGWTGGNEKLFF. CDR3 in DNA: TGTGCCAGCAGTGGATGGACAGGGGGCAATGAAAAACTGTTTTTT.

This clonotype was counted only a few times. V gene TRBV3-1 combines with J gene TRBJ1-2; TRBD1 is a possible D gene (6 bases). V lost 0 bases and J lost 8, with 7 bases in between. The CDR3 runs 12 residues. CDR1 is LGHDT and CDR2 is YNNKEL in the germline V gene (reference sequence). The CDR3 spells CASSQEQGGYTF. DNA for the CDR3: TGTGCCAGCAGCCAAGAACAGGGAGGCTACACCTTC.

This clonotype was seen a few times. The rearrangement links TRBV6-2 or TRBV6-3 to TRBJ1-1; a possible D gene is TRBD1 (6 bases). CDR1 and CDR2 (germline): MNHEY, SVGEGT. Deletions cut 6 bases from V and 0 bases from J, with 17 bases between. The CDR3 consists of 16 residues. The CDR3 reads CASRDGFRGLNTEAFF. DNA of the CDR3: TGTGCCAGCAGGGACGGTTTCCGGGGGCTGAACACTGAAGCTTTCTTT.

The CDR3 here is CASRYVGGDTDTQYF. In DNA form, the CDR3 reads TGTGCCAGCAGGTACGTCGGCGGTGACACAGATACGCAGTATTTT. The genes are TRBV6-5 and TRBJ2-3; the D is unclear. V lost 6 bases and J 2 bases, leaving 15 bases between the germline ends. Germline assignment: CDR1 MNHEY and CDR2 SVGAGI. The CDR3 totals 15 residues.

This clonotype occurred a few times. J is TRBJ2-7 and V is TRBV28; weak D call: TRBD2 (6 bases). Germline V gene data show CDR1 as MDHEN and CDR2 as SYDVKM. V was trimmed by 4 bases and J by 4 bases, leaving 17 bases between them. The CDR3 totals 15 residues. The CDR3 sequence: CASSSRRRGGYEQYF. The CDR3 DNA reads TGTGCCAGCAGTTCACGCCGGAGGGGCGGATACGAGCAGTACTTC.